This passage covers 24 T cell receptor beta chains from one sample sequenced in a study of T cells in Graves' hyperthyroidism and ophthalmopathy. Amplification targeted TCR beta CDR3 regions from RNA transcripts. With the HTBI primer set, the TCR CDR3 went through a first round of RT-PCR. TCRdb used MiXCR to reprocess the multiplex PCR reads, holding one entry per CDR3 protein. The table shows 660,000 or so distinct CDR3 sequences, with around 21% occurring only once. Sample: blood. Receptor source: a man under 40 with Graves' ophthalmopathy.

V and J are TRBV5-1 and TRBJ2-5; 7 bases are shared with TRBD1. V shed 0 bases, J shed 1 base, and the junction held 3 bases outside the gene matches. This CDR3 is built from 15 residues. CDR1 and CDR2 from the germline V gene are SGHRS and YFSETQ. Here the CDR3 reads CASSLEGTAQETQYF. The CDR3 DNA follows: TGCGCCAGCAGCTTGGAAGGGACAGCCCAAGAGACCCAGTACTTC.

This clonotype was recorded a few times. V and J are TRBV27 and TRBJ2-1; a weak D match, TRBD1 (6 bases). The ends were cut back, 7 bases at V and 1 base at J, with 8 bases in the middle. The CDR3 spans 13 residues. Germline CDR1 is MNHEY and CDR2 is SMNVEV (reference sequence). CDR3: CASKGESYNEQFF. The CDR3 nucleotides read TGTGCCAGCAAGGGGGAATCCTACAATGAGCAGTTCTTC.

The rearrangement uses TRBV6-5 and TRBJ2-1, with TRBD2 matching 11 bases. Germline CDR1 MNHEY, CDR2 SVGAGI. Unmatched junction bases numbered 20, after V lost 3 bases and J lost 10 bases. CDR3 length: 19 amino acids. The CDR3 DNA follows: TGTGCCAGCAGTTATTTGGGATCAATAGCGGGAGGGCCCCAGGCAGAGCAGTTCTTC. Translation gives CASSYLGSIAGGPQAEQFF.

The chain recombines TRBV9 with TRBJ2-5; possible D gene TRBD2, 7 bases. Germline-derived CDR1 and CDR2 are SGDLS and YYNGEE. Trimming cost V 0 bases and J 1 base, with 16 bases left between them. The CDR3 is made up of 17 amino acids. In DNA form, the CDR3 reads TGTGCCAGCAGCGTAGCTGTCCAAGGGGGGGGCCAAGAGACCCAGTACTTC. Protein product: CASSVAVQGGGQETQYF.

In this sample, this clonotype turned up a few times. This chain's CDR3 is CASSRTRVGGNEQFF. The CDR3 DNA reads TGTGCCAGCAGTCGGACTAGGGTAGGTGGCAATGAGCAGTTCTTC. This chain links TRBV12-3 or TRBV12-4 with TRBJ2-1; 7 nucleotides line up with TRBD2. V lost 5 bases and J lost 6; bases outside the gene matches: 10. The CDR3 covers 15 residues.

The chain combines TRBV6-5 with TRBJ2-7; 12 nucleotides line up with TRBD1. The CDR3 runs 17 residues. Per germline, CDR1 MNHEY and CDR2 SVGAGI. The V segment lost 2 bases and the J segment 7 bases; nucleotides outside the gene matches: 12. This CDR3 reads CASSYRNLRDRGQEQYF. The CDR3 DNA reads TGTGCCAGCAGTTACCGCAACCTCCGGGACAGGGGGCAAGAGCAGTACTTC.

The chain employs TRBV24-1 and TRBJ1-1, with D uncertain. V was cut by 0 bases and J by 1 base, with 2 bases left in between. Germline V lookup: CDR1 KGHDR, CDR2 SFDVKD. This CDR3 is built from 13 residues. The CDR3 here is CATSDLTNTEAFF. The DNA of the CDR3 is TGTGCCACCAGTGATTTGACGAACACTGAAGCTTTCTTT.

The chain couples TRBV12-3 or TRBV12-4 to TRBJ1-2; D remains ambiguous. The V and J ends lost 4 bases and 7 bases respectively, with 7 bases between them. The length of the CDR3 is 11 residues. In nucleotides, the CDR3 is TGTGCCAGCAGTTACCAGCGTGGCTACACCTTC. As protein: CASSYQRGYTF.

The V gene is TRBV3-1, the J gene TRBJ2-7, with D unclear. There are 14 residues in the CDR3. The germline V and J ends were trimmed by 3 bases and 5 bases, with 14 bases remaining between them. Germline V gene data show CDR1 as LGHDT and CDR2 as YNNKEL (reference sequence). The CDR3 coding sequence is TGTGCCAGCAGCCACCAGCTTCATATGAACGAGCAGTACTTC. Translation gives CASSHQLHMNEQYF.

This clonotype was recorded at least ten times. The CDR3 DNA sequence: TGTGCCAGCAGCTCCCCGGGACACACCACAGATACGCAGTATTTT. Its translation is CASSSPGHTTDTQYF. The chain combines TRBV11-1 with TRBJ2-3; D may be TRBD1 (6 bases). Germline CDR1 SGHAT, CDR2 FQDESV (reference sequence). The CDR3 loop spans 15 amino acids. The V end was cut by 4 bases, the J end by 2 bases, with 13 bases between.

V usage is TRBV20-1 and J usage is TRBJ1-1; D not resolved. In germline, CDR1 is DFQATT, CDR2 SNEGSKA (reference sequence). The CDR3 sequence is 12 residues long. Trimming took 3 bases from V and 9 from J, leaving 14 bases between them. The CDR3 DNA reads TGCAGTGCTAGCACGGGTATGACCCAAGCTTTCTTT. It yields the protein CSASTGMTQAFF.

The CDR3 DNA sequence: TGTGCCAGCAGCCAAGCTTATACAGGTCCCTACGAGCAGTACTTC. Protein: CASSQAYTGPYEQYF. This sequence joins TRBV13 and TRBJ2-7; a possible D gene is TRBD1 (5 bases). Germline V gene lookup returns CDR1 PRHDT and CDR2 FYEKMQ (reference sequence). V was cut by 5 bases and J by 2 bases, with 16 bases left in between. The CDR3 has 15 residues.

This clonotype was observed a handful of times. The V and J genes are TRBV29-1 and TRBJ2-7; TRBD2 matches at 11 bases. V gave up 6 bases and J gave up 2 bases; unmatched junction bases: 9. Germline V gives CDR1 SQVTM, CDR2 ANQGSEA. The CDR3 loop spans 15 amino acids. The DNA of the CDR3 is TGCAGCGTAACCGGAATAGCGGGAGGGACCTACGAGCAGTACTTC. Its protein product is CSVTGIAGGTYEQYF.

The CDR3 region is CASVRDRGGHNSPLHF. The CDR3 DNA sequence: TGTGCCAGCGTCCGAGACAGGGGTGGCCATAATTCACCCCTCCACTTT. The chain employs TRBV28 and TRBJ1-6; the match to TRBD1 covers 8 bases. Germline loops: CDR1 MDHEN, CDR2 SYDVKM. The CDR3 loop spans 16 amino acids. J was trimmed by 5 bases and V by 8 bases; bases with no gene match: 11.

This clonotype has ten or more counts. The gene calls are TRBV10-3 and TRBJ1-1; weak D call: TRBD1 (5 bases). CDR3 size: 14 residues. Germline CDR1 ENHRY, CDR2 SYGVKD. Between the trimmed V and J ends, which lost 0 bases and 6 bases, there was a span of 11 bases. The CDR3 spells CAISESNARAEAFF. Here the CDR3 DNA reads TGTGCCATCAGTGAGTCGAACGCCAGGGCTGAAGCTTTCTTT.

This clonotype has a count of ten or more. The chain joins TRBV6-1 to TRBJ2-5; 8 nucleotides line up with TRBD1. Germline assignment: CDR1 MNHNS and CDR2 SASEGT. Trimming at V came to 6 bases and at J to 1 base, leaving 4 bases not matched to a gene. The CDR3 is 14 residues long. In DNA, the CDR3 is TGTGCCAGCAGATCCACAGGGGGCCAAGAGACCCAGTACTTC. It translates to CASRSTGGQETQYF.

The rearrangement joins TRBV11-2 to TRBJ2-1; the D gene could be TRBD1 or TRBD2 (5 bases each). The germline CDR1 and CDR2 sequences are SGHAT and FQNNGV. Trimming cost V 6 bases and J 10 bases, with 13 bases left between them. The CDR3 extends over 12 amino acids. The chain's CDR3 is CASRHRGREQFF. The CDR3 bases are TGTGCCAGCAGACACCGGGGCCGAGAGCAGTTCTTC.

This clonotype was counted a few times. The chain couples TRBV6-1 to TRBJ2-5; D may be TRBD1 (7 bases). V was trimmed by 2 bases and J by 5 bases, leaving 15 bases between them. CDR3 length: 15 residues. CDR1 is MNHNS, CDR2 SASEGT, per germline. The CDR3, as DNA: TGTGCCAGCAGTGAAACAACAGGGGCGGGGGAGACCCAGTACTTC. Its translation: CASSETTGAGETQYF.

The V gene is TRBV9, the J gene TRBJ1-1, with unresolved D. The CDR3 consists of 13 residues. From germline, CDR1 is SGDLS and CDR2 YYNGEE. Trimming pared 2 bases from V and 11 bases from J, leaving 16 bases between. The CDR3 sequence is CASSVDPVSFAFF. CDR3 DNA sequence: TGTGCCAGCAGCGTCGACCCCGTGTCGTTCGCTTTCTTT.

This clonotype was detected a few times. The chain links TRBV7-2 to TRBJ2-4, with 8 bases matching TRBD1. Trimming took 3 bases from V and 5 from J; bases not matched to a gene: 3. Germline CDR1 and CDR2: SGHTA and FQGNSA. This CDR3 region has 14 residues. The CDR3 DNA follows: TGTGCCAGCAGCTTGGGACAGGTCCAAAACATTCAGTACTTC. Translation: CASSLGQVQNIQYF. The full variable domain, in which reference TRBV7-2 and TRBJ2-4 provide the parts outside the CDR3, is GAGVSQSPSNKVTEKGKDVELRCDPISGHTALYWYRQSLGQGLEFLIYFQGNSAPDKSGLPSDRFSAERTGGSVSTLTIQRTQQEDSAVYLCASSLGQVQNIQYFGAGTRLSVL.

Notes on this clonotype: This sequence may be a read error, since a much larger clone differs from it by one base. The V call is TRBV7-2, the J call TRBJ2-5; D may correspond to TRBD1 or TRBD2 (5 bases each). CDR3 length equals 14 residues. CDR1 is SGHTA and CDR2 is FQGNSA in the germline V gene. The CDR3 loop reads CAGSLGTYQETQYF. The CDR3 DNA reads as TGTGCCGGCAGCTTGGGGACGTACCAAGAGACCCAGTACTTC.

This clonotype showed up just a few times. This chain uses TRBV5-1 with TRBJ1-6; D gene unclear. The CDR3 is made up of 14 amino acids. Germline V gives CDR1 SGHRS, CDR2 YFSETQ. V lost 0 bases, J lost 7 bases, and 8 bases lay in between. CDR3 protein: CASSLGHVNSPLHF. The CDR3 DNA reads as TGCGCCAGCAGCTTGGGACACGTCAATTCACCCCTCCACTTT.

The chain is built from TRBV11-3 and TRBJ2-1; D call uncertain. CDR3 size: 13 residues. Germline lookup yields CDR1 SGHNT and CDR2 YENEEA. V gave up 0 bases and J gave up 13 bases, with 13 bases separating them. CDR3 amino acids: CASSLDHKGIQFF. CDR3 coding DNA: TGTGCCAGCAGCTTAGATCATAAGGGAATTCAGTTCTTC.

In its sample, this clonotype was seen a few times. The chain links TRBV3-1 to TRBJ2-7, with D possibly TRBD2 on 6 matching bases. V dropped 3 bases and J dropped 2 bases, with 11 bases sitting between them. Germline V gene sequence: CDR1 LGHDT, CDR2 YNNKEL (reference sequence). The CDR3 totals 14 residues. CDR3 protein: CASSQGGPTYEQYF. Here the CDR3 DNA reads TGTGCCAGCAGCCAGGGGGGACCTACCTACGAGCAGTACTTC.